This record looks at one T cell receptor (beta chain) sequence and its context. Participants, about 18 to 100 years old, spanned around 25 US areas. The sample belongs to a study of blood T cell repertoires in COVID-19. Overall study context: COVID-19 samples from acute and convalescent phases originated in the United States, Italy and Spain.

The method was immunoSEQ multiplex PCR; TCRdb's version includes in-frame clones alone and lacks a portion of them. This repertoire shows about 140,000 clones, around four fifths found once; its top ten account for around 5%. This TCR was sampled from a man in his sixties or seventies who had been exposed to COVID-19. Input material: PBMCs or T cells enriched from blood (not recorded which).

This CDR3 reads CASTRDILRSQHF. CDR3 DNA sequence: TGCGCCAGCACCCGGGACATCCTGAGGTCCCAGCATTTT. This sequence joins TRBV10-2 and TRBJ1-5, with D tentatively TRBD1 (6 bases). There are 13 residues in the CDR3. The germline V gene encodes CDR1 WSHSY and CDR2 SAAADI. V gave up 7 bases and J gave up 11 bases, with 18 bases separating them.